Listed here is a single TCR beta chain. What it binds is unknown. Different DNA sequences within this sample yield the same CDR3. The germline CDR1 and CDR2 sequences are SNHLY and FYNNEI. V dropped 5 bases and J dropped 4 bases, with 6 bases sitting between them. The CDR3 extends over 11 amino acids. Every one of the donors was a Caucasian adult that lived in Nashville, Tennessee. CD8 memory merged CD45RO+ cells and CCR7-negative CD45RA+ TemRA cells into one population. This record comes from a study of shared clonotypes between healthy human individuals. As for the study in general: CD4 naive and memory got three plates each, CD8 naive two, CD8 memory one. Study observations and caveats: Estimated richness values were generally larger in naive subsets than in memory subsets.

The protocol was immunoSEQ multiplex PCR, while the TCRdb copy is restricted to in-frame clones and leaves out a portion. Of 600,000 to 750,000 clones in the sample, around 91% were seen once. Sequencing was done on a sample of memory CD8+ T cells from PBMCs. Noted subset: CD45RO+ cells pooled with CCR7-negative TemRA cells. The genes are TRBV2 and TRBJ2-7, with a weak D call TRBD1 (5 bases). The clonotype originates from a man aged 18 to 29 in good health. Some clones in this sample may be carry-over from other donors' samples. Here the CDR3 DNA reads TGTGCCAGCAGTACAGGTTACGAGCAGTACTTC. As protein: CASSTGYEQYF.